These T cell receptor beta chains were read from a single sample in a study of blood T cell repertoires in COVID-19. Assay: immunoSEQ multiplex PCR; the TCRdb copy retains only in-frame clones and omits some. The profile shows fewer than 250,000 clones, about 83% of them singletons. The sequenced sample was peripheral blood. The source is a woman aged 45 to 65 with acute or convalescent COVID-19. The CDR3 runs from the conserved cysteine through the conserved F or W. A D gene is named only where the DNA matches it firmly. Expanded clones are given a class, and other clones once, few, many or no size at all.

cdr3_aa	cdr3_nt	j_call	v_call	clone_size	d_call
CSASGSRVEQYF	TGCAGTGCTAGTGGGAGCAGGGTCGAGCAGTACTTC	TRBJ2-7	TRBV20-1	-	-
CASSTTREIYEQYF	TGTGCCAGCAGTACTACCAGGGAAATCTACGAGCAGTACTTC	TRBJ2-7	TRBV28	-	-
CASSPNQGMNTEAFF	TGTGCCAGCTCACCAAATCAGGGAATGAACACTGAAGCTTTCTTT	TRBJ1-1	TRBV18	-	-
CASNPGTGNEKLFF	TGTGCCAGCAACCCCGGGACAGGAAATGAAAAACTGTTTTTT	TRBJ1-4	TRBV7-3	-	TRBD1
CASLSGGTDTQYF	TGTGCCAGCCTAAGCGGAGGCACAGATACGCAGTATTTT	TRBJ2-3	TRBV3-1/TRBV3-2	-	-
CASSPAGTDITGGYTF	TGTGCCAGCTCACCAGCTGGGACAGACATTACGGGTGGCTACACCTTC	TRBJ1-2	TRBV18	-	TRBD1
CASRRQGANTEAFF	TGTGCCAGCAGGAGACAGGGGGCCAACACTGAAGCTTTCTTT	TRBJ1-1	TRBV2	few	TRBD1
CASSTLTGRQETQYF	TGTGCCAGTAGTACCCTGACAGGGCGACAAGAGACCCAGTACTTC	TRBJ2-5	TRBV19	-	TRBD1
CASSDVTAGGINQPQHF	TGTGCCAGCAGCGACGTAACTGCGGGTGGGATCAATCAGCCCCAGCATTTT	TRBJ1-5	TRBV2	-	-
CASSNRDRELQYF	TGTGCCAGCAGTAACCGGGACAGGGAACTTCAGTACTTC	TRBJ2-7	TRBV28	-	TRBD1
CASSLGGGRNTEAFF	TGCGCCAGCAGCTTGGGCGGGGGGCGCAACACTGAAGCTTTCTTT	TRBJ1-1	TRBV5-1	-	-
CASSLPSLGTSNYNEQFF	TGTGCCAGCAGCTTGCCCAGTTTAGGGACTAGCAACTACAATGAGCAGTTCTTC	TRBJ2-1	TRBV5-4	-	TRBD2
CASSLDRAVYGYTF	TGTGCCAGCAGTTTGGACAGGGCGGTCTATGGCTACACCTTC	TRBJ1-2	TRBV28	few	TRBD1
CASSQVRRPNTEAFF	TGTGCCAGCAGCCAAGTAAGGCGGCCGAACACTGAAGCTTTCTTT	TRBJ1-1	TRBV14	-	-
CASSQDRGLTNEQFF	TGCGCCAGCAGCCAAGATCGGGGGTTAACGAATGAGCAGTTCTTC	TRBJ2-1	TRBV4-1	-	-
CASSDRDGYTF	TGTGCCAGCAGTGACCGAGATGGCTACACCTTC	TRBJ1-2	TRBV6-4	-	-
CASSPRTGPYQETQYF	TGTGCCAGCAGCCCCCGGACAGGGCCCTACCAAGAGACCCAGTACTTC	TRBJ2-5	TRBV7-9	-	TRBD1
CASGEAPYNEQFF	TGTGCCAGCGGGGAGGCCCCTTACAATGAGCAGTTCTTC	TRBJ2-1	TRBV9	once	-
CASSEQNTEAFF	TGTGCCAGTAGTGAACAGAACACTGAAGCTTTCTTT	TRBJ1-1	TRBV19	-	-
CASSALAGETYEQYF	TGTGCCAGCAGCGCGCTAGCGGGAGAAACCTACGAGCAGTACTTC	TRBJ2-7	TRBV5-4	few	TRBD2
CASSLSTGGTDTQYF	TGTGCCAGCTCACTATCGACAGGAGGCACAGATACGCAGTATTTT	TRBJ2-3	TRBV18	-	-
CASSWGRGPENEQFF	TGTGCCAGCAGTTGGGGCAGGGGGCCGGAGAATGAGCAGTTCTTC	TRBJ2-1	TRBV6-5	few	TRBD1
CATGGLADNEQFF	TGTGCCACCGGGGGACTAGCGGACAATGAGCAGTTCTTC	TRBJ2-1	TRBV24-1	-	TRBD2
CAWSAWTSQETQYF	TGTGCCTGGAGTGCGTGGACATCACAAGAGACCCAGTACTTC	TRBJ2-5	TRBV30	-	-
CSVERDRVGTEAFF	TGCAGCGTTGAAAGGGACAGGGTTGGCACTGAAGCTTTCTTT	TRBJ1-1	TRBV29-1	once	TRBD1
CASSNLQETQYF	TGTGCCAGTAGTAATCTACAAGAGACCCAGTACTTC	TRBJ2-5	TRBV19	-	-
CASSSTDSNEKLFF	TGTGCCAGCAGTTCGACAGACTCTAATGAAAAACTGTTTTTT	TRBJ1-4	TRBV6-6	-	-
CASSLDGIGNQPQHF	TGTGCCAGCAGTCTCGACGGGATAGGGAATCAGCCCCAGCATTTT	TRBJ1-5	TRBV2	few	-
CASRETPNTGELFF	TGCGCCAGCAGAGAGACACCGAACACCGGGGAGCTGTTTTTT	TRBJ2-2	TRBV5-1	-	-
CASLRQLRDNSPLHF	TGTGCCAGCCTCCGGCAGCTTCGGGATAATTCACCCCTCCACTTT	TRBJ1-6	TRBV27	-	-
CASSLSGGNTEAFF	TGTGCCAGCAGCCTCAGCGGGGGGAACACTGAAGCTTTCTTT	TRBJ1-1	TRBV14	-	-
CASSPGGNDEQYF	TGCGCCAGCAGCCCAGGGGGCAATGACGAGCAGTACTTC	TRBJ2-7	TRBV5-1	-	TRBD1
CASSWGGQNTEAFF	TGCGCCAGCAGCTGGGGGGGACAGAACACTGAAGCTTTCTTT	TRBJ1-1	TRBV5-1	once	-
CASSFTTLVAGTEAFF	TGTGCCAGCAGTTTTACGACCCTGGTGGCGGGCACTGAAGCTTTCTTT	TRBJ1-1	TRBV27	once	-
CATSDPRHPYEQYF	TGTGCCACCAGTGATCCCAGGCACCCTTACGAGCAGTACTTC	TRBJ2-7	TRBV24-1	-	-
CASGTGFYEQYF	TGTGCCAGCGGGACAGGGTTCTACGAGCAGTACTTC	TRBJ2-7	TRBV2	-	TRBD1
CSASGRSTSGRASTDTQYF	TGCAGTGCTAGTGGGCGCTCTACTAGCGGGAGGGCGAGCACAGATACGCAGTATTTT	TRBJ2-3	TRBV20-1	-	TRBD2
CASSDAGVPDTQYF	TGTGCCAGCAGTGATGCGGGAGTGCCAGATACGCAGTATTTT	TRBJ2-3	TRBV6-1	-	TRBD2
CASRGSGADYGYTF	TGTGCCAGCAGGGGGTCAGGGGCGGACTATGGCTACACCTTC	TRBJ1-2	TRBV6-5	-	-
CASSLRGFRGSSYEQYF	TGTGCCAGCAGCTTAAGGGGGTTCAGGGGGAGCTCCTACGAGCAGTACTTC	TRBJ2-7	TRBV7-2	-	TRBD1
CASNRQETQYF	TGTGCCAGCAACCGGCAAGAGACCCAGTACTTC	TRBJ2-5	TRBV2	-	-
CASNHLAEGTGELFF	TGCGCCAGCAACCACCTAGCGGAGGGCACCGGGGAGCTGTTTTTT	TRBJ2-2	TRBV10-2	-	TRBD2
CATSREGGGVSPLHF	TGTGCCACCAGCAGAGAAGGGGGTGGGGTTTCACCCCTCCACTTT	TRBJ1-6	TRBV15	-	-
CASSAYRDNEQFF	TGTGCCAGCAGCGCCTACAGGGACAATGAGCAGTTCTTC	TRBJ2-1	TRBV7-3	-	-
CASSFVRDTEAFF	TGTGCCAGCAGTTTCGTACGCGACACTGAAGCTTTCTTT	TRBJ1-1	TRBV27	-	-
CASSFSNTRKGSGNTIYF	TGCGCCAGCAGCTTTTCAAATACTAGGAAGGGATCTGGAAACACCATATATTTT	TRBJ1-3	TRBV5-1	-	-
CASSRQEYTGELFF	TGCGCCAGCAGCCGACAGGAGTACACCGGGGAGCTGTTTTTT	TRBJ2-2	TRBV5-1	few	-
CASSVASGLSYEQYF	TGTGCCAGCAGCGTAGCAAGCGGCCTCTCCTACGAGCAGTACTTC	TRBJ2-7	TRBV9	-	-
CASSLIFQAPQYF	TGTGCCAGCAGCTTAATTTTTCAGGCCCCCCAGTATTTT	TRBJ2-3	TRBV11-1	once	-
CASRRGPEQYF	TGTGCCAGCAGACGAGGTCCCGAGCAGTACTTC	TRBJ2-7	TRBV12-3/TRBV12-4	-	-
CASSSGQTRNNSPLHF	TGTGCCAGTAGCTCAGGACAGACTCGAAACAATTCACCCCTCCACTTT	TRBJ1-6	TRBV19	-	-
CSASSRQETQYF	TGCAGTGCGAGTAGCCGACAAGAGACCCAGTACTTC	TRBJ2-5	TRBV20-1	-	-
CTSTPGGGNTEAFF	TGCACCAGCACTCCAGGGGGCGGGAACACTGAAGCTTTCTTT	TRBJ1-1	TRBV1	-	-
CAWGLRGEAFF	TGTGCCTGGGGACTGAGGGGGGAAGCTTTCTTT	TRBJ1-1	TRBV30	few	-
CASSPNQVPNTEAFF	TGTGCCAGCTCACCAAACCAGGTCCCTAACACTGAAGCTTTCTTT	TRBJ1-1	TRBV18	-	-